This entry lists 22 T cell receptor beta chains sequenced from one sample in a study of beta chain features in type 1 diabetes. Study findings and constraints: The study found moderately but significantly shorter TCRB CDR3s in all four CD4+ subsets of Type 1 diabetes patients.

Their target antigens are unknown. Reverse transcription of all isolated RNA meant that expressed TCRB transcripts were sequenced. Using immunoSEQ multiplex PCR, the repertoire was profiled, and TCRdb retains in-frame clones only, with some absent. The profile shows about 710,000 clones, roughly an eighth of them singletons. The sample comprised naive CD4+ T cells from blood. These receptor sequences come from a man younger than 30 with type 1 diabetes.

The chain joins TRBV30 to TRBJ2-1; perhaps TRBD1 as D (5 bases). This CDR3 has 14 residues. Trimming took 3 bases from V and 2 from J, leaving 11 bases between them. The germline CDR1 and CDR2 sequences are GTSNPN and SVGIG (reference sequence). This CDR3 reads CAWRARATYNEQFF. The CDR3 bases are TGTGCCTGGAGAGCCAGGGCCACCTACAATGAGCAGTTCTTC.

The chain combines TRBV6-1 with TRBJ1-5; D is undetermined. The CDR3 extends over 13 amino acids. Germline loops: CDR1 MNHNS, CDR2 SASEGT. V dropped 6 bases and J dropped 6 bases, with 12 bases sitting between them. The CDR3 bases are TGTGCCAGCAGCACAGAGCGGAGTCAGCCCCAGCATTTT. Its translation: CASSTERSQPQHF.

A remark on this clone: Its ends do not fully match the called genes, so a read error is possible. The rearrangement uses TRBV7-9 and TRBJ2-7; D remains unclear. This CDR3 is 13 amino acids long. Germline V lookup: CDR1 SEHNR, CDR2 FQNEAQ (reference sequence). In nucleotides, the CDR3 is TGTGCCAGCAGCCAAGCCCCAGCCCCTTGGGTCGACTTC. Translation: CASSQAPAPWVDF.

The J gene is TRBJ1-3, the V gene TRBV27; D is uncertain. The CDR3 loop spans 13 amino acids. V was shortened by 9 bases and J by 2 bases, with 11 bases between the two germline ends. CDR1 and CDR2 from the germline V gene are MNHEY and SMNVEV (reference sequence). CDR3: CARRAEAGNTIYF. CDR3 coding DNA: TGTGCCAGGAGGGCAGAGGCTGGAAACACCATATATTTT.

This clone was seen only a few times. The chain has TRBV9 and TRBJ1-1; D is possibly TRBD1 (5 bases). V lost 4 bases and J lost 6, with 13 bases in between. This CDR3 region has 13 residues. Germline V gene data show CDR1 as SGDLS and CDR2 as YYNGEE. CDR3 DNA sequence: TGTGCCAGCAGCTCTAGCGCGGGGGCTGAAGCTTTCTTT. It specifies CASSSSAGAEAFF. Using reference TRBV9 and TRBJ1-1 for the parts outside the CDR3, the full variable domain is DSGVTQTPKHLITATGQRVTLRCSPRSGDLSVYWYQQSLDQGLQFLIQYYNGEERAKGNILERFSAQQFPDLHSELNLSSLELGDSALYFCASSSSAGAEAFFGQGTRLTVV.

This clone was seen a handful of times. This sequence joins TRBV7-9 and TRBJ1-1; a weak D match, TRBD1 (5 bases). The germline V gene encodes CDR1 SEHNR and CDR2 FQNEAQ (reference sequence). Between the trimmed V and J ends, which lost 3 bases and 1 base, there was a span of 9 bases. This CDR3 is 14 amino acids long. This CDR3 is CASSLTTENTEAFF. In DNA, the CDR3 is TGTGCCAGCAGCTTGACGACAGAGAACACTGAAGCTTTCTTT.

Here the CDR3 DNA reads TGCGCCAGCAGCCAAGGCGCAGGGAAGAACACCGGGGAGCTGTTTTTT. Translation gives CASSQGAGKNTGELFF. The J gene is TRBJ2-2, the V gene TRBV4-3; D is perhaps TRBD1 (5 bases). Between the trimmed V and J ends, which lost 1 base and 1 base, there was a span of 10 bases. The CDR3 has 16 amino acids. Germline assignment: CDR1 LGHNA and CDR2 YSLEER.

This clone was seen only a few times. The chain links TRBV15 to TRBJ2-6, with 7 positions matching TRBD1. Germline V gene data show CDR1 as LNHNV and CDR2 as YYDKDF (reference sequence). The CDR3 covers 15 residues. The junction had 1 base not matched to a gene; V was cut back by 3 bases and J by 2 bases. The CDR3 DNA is TGTGCCACCAGCAGGACAGGGACTGGGGCCAACGTCCTGACTTTC. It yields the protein CATSRTGTGANVLTF.

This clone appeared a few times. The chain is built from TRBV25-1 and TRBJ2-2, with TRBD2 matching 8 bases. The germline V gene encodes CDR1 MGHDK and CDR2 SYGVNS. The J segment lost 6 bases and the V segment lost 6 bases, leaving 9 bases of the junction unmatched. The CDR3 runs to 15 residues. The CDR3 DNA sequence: TGTGCCAGCAGCCTCACACGGGGGGGCTCCGGGGAGCTGTTTTTT. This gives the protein CASSLTRGGSGELFF.

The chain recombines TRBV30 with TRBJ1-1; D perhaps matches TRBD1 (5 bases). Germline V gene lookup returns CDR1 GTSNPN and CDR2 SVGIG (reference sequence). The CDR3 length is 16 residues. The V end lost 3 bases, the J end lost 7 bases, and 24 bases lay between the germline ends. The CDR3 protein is CAWRTFGGLSGGEAFF. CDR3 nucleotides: TGTGCCTGGAGGACCTTCGGGGGTCTAAGCGGTGGTGAAGCTTTCTTT. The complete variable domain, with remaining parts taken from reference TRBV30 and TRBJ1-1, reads SQTIHQWPATLVQPVGSPLSLECTVEGTSNPNLYWYRQAAGRGLQLLFYSVGIGQISSEVPQNLSASRPQDRQFILSSKKLLLSDSGFYLCAWRTFGGLSGGEAFFGQGTRLTVV.

DNA for the CDR3: TGTGCCACCCTATCAGAGGGTTACGAGCAGTACTTC. Protein product: CATLSEGYEQYF. V is TRBV6-5 and J is TRBJ2-7, with D perhaps TRBD2 (5 bases). The V and J ends lost 10 bases and 4 bases respectively, with 14 bases between them. Germline values: CDR1 MNHEY, CDR2 SVGAGI. There are 12 residues in the CDR3.

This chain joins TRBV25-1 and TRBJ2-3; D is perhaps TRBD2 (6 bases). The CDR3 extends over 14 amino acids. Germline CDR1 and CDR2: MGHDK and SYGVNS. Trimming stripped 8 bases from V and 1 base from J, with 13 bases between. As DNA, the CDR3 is TGTGCCAGCGCCCGGGACTCCGGCACAGATACGCAGTATTTT. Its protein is CASARDSGTDTQYF. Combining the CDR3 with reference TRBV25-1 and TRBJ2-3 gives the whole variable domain EADIYQTPRYLVIGTGKKITLECSQTMGHDKMYWYQQDPGMELHLIHYSYGVNSTEKGDLSSESTVSRIRTEHFPLTLESARPSHTSQYLCASARDSGTDTQYFGPGTRLTVL.

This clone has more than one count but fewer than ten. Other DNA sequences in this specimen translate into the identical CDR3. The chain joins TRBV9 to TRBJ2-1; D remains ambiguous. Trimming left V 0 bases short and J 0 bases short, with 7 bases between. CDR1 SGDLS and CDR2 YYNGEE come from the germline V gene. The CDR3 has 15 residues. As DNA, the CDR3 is TGTGCCAGCAGCGTAGTGGGTAGCTCCTACAATGAGCAGTTCTTC. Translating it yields CASSVVGSSYNEQFF.

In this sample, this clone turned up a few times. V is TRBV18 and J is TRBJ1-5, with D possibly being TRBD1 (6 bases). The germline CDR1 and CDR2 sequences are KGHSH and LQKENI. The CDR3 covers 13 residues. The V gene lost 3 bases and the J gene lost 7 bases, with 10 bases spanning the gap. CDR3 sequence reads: CASSPRQEQPQHF. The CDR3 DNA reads TGTGCCAGCTCACCGAGACAGGAACAGCCCCAGCATTTT.

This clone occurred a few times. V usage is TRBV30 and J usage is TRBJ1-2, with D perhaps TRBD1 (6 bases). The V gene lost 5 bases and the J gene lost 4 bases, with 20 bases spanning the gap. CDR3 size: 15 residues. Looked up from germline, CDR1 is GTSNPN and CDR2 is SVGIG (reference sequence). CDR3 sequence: CAWVLRGGRSYGYTF. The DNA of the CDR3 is TGTGCCTGGGTTCTGAGGGGGGGGCGAAGCTATGGCTACACCTTC.

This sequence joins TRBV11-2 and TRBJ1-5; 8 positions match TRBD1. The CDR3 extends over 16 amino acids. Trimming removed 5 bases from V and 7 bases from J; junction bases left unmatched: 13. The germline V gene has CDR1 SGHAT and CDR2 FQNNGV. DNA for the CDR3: TGTGCCAGCAGCGCCGGGACAGGCAGGGCCTGGCAGCCCCAGCATTTT. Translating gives CASSAGTGRAWQPQHF.

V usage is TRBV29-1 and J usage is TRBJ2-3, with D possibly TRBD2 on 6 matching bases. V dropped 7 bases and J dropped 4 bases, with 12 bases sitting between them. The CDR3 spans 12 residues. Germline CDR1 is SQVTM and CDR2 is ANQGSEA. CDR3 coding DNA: TGCAGCGGCACAGGAGGGGCAGATACGCAGTATTTT. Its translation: CSGTGGADTQYF.

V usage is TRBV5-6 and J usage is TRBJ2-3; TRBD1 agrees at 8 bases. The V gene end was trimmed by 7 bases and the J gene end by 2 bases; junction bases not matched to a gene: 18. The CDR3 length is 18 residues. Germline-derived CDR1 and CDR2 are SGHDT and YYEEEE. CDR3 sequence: CASGMPQGALTATDTQYF. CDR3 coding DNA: TGTGCCAGCGGAATGCCCCAGGGGGCACTTACAGCCACAGATACGCAGTATTTT.

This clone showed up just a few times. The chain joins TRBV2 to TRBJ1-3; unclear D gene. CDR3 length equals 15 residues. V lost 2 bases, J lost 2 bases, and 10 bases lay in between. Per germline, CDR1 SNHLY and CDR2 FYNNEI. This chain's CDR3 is CASSEYPGAGNTIYF. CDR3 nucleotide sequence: TGTGCCAGCAGTGAATACCCCGGGGCTGGAAACACCATATATTTT.

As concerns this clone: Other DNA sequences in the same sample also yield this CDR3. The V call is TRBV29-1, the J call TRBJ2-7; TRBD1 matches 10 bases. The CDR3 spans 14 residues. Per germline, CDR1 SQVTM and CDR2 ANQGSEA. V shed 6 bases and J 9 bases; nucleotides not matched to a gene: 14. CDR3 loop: CSVLEDRGFEGQYF. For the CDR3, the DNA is TGCAGCGTGCTCGAGGACAGGGGGTTCGAGGGGCAGTACTTC.

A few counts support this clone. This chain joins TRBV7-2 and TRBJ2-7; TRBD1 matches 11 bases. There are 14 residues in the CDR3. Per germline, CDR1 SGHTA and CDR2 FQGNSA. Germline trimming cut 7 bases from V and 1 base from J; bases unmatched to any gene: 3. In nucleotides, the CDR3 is TGTGCCAGCACCCGGGACAGGGGGTCCTACGAGCAGTACTTC. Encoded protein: CASTRDRGSYEQYF.

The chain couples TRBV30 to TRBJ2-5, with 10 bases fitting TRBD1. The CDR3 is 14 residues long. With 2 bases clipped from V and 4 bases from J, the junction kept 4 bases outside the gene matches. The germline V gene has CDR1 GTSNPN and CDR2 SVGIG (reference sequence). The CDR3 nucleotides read TGTGCCTGGAGTCATAGGGACAGGGGAGAGACCCAGTACTTC. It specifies CAWSHRDRGETQYF.